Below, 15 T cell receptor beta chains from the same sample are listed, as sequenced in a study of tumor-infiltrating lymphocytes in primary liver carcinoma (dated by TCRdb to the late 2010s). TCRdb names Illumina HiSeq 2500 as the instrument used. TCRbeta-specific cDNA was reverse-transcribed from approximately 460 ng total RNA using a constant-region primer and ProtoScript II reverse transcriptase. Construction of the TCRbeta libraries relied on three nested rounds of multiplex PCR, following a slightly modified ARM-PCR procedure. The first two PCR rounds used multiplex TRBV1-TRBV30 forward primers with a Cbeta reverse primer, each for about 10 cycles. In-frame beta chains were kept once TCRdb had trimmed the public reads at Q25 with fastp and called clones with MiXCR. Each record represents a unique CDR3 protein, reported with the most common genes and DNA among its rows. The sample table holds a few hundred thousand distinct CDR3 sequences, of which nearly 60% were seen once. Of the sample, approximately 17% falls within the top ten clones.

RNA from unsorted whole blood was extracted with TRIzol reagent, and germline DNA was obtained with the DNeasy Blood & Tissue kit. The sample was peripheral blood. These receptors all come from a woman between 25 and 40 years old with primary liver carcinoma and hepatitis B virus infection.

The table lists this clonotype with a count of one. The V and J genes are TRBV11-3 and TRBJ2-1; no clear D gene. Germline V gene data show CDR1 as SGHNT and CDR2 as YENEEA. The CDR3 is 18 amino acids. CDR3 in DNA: TGTACCATCAGCTTAGTCCTAGACGCAGCCTCAGCCTACAATGAGCAGTTCTTC. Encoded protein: CTISLVLDAASAYNEQFF.

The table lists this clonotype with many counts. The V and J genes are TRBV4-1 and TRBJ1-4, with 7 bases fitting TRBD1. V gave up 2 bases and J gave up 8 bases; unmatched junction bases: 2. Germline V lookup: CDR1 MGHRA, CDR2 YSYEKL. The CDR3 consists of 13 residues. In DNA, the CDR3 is TGCGCCAGCAGCCAATGGGACAGAGAAAAACTGTTTTTT. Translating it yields CASSQWDREKLFF.

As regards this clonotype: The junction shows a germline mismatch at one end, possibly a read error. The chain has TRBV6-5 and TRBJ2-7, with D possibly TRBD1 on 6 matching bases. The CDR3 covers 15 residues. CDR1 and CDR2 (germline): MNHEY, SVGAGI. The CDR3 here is CTSSYSTGPVHEQYF. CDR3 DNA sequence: TGTACCAGCAGTTACTCCACAGGGCCGGTACACGAGCAGTACTTC.

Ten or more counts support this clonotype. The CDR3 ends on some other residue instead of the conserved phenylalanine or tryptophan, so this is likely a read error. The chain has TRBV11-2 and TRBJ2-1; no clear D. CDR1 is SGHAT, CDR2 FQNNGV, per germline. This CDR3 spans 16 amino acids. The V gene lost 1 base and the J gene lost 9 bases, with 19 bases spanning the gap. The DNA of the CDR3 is TGTGCCAGCAGCTTAGGGCTGGGTAGTCAGGTGGGTGAGCAGTTCCTC. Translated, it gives CASSLGLGSQVGEQFL.

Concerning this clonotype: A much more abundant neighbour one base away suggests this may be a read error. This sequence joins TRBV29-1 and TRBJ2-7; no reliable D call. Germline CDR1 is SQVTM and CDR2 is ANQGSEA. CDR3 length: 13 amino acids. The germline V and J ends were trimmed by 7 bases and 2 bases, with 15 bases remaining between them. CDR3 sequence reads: CSAELRATYEQYF. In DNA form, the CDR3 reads TGCAGCGCCGAGCTAAGGGCAACCTACGAGCAGTACTTC.

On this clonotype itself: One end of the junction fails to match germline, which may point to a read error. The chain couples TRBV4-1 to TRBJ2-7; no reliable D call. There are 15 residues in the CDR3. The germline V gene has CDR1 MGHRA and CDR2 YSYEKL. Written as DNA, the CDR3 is TGCGCCAGTAGCCAAGATCCGCTTCCTCGCTACGGGCAGTACTTC. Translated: CASSQDPLPRYGQYF.

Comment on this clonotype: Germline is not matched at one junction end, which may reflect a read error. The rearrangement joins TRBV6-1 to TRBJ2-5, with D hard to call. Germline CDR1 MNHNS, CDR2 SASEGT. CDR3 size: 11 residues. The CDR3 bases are TGTGCCAGCACTGAAATTTCGACCCAGTACTTC. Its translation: CASTEISTQYF.

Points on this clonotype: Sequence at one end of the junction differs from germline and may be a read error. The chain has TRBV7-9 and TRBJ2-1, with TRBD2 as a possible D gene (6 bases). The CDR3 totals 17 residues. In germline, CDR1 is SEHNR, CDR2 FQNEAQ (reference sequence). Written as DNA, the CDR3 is TGTGCCAGCGGCTTAGGGGTCAGACTAGAGAAGGCCAATGAGCAGTTCTTC. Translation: CASGLGVRLEKANEQFF.

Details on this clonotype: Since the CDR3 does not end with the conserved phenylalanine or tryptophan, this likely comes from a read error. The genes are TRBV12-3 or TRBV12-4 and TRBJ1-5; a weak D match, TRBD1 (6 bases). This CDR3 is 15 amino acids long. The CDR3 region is CANSLEGEKNQPQHL. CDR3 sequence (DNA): TGTGCCAACAGTTTAGAGGGGGAAAAAAATCAGCCCCAGCATTTA.

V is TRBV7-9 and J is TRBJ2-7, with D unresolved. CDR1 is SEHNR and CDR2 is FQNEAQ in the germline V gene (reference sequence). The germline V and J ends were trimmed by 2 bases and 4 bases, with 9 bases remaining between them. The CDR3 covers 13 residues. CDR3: CASSLNLGYEQYF. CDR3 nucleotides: TGTGCCAGCAGCTTAAATCTGGGGTACGAGCAGTACTTC.

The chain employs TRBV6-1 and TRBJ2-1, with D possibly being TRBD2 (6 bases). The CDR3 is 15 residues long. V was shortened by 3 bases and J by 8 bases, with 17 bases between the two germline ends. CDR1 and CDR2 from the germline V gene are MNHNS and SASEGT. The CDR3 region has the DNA TGTGCCAGCAGTGAGCCGGGACTGGTCGACCATGAGCAGTTCTTC. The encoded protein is CASSEPGLVDHEQFF.

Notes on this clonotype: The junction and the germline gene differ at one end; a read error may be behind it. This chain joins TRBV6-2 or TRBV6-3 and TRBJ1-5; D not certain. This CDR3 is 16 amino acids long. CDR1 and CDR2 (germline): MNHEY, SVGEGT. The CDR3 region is CASSYVRTYSDQPQHF. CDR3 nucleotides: TGTGCCAGCAGTTATGTCAGAACCTATAGCGATCAGCCCCAGCATTTT.

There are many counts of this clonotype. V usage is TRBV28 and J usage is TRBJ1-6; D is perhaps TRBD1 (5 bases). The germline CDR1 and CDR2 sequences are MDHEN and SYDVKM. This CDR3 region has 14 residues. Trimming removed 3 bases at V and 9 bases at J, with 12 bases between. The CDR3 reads CASSLGRAPSPLHF. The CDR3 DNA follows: TGTGCCAGCAGTTTGGGCAGGGCTCCTTCACCCCTCCACTTT. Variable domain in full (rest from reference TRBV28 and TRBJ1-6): DVKVTQSSRYLVKRTGEKVFLECVQDMDHENMFWYRQDPGLGLRLIYFSYDVKMKEKGDIPEGYSVSREKKERFSLILESASTNQTSMYLCASSLGRAPSPLHFGNGTRLTVT.

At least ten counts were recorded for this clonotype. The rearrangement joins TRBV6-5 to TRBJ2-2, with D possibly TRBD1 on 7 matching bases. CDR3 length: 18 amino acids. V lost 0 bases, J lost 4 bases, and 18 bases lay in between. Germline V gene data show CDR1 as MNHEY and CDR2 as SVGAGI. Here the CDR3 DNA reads TGTGCCAGCAGTTACTCTAGTTCAGGGGGGCGCAGCACCGGGGAGCTGTTTTTT. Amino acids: CASSYSSSGGRSTGELFF.

The CDR3 coding sequence is TGTGCCAGCAGCTTGGGAGCGGGAGGGGAGACAGATACGCAGTATTTT. Amino acids: CASSLGAGGETDTQYF. The chain uses TRBV7-8 and TRBJ2-3; 10 bases are shared with TRBD2. V shed 3 bases and J 3 bases; nucleotides not matched to a gene: 6. CDR3 length: 16 residues. The germline V gene encodes CDR1 SGHVS and CDR2 FQNEAQ.